One sample yielded the 29 T cell receptor beta chains listed below, sequenced in a study of cytomegalovirus exposure and HLA in healthy donors (dated by TCRdb to 2017 to 2019). Libraries were made using the immunoSEQ multiplex PCR assay. For the multiplex PCR, a mixture combining 60 forward primers for TCR Vbeta segments and 13 reverse primers for TCR Jbeta segments was used. Imported from immuneACCESS, the table was reduced by TCRdb to in-frame sequences with V and J called. These copies leave out some clones; in studies compared against another copy, an unresolved V gene accounts for under half, and the cause of the remainder is not known. The sample table records about 140,000 clones; just over 65% of these occur just once. The top ten clonotypes cover 6.5% of the sample. The source material was PBMCs. The source of these receptors is a woman aged 60-75 years in good health and CMV-seronegative.

This clone turned up a few times. V and J are TRBV5-4 and TRBJ2-5; D possibly corresponds to TRBD1 (5 bases). This CDR3 contains 13 residues. Germline assignment: CDR1 SGHNT and CDR2 YYREEE (reference sequence). V gave up 2 bases and J gave up 5 bases, with 10 bases separating them. CDR3 DNA sequence: TGTGCCAGCAGCTTCCTAGGGGCCGAGACCCAGTACTTC. Translating gives CASSFLGAETQYF. Drawing the rest from reference TRBV5-4 and TRBJ2-5, the complete variable domain is ETGVTQSPTHLIKTRGQQVTLRCSSQSGHNTVSWYQQALGQGPQFIFQYYREEENGRGNFPPRFSGLQFPNYSSELNVNALELDDSALYLCASSFLGAETQYFGPGTRLLVL.

This chain joins TRBV7-2 and TRBJ2-3; 10 bases align to TRBD1. CDR1 SGHTA and CDR2 FQGNSA come from the germline V gene. Trimming took 5 bases from V and 5 from J; bases not matched to a gene: 10. The CDR3 runs to 16 residues. CDR3 in amino acids: CASSAQGQGVRDTQYF. As DNA, the CDR3 is TGTGCCAGCAGCGCCCAAGGACAGGGGGTTAGAGATACGCAGTATTTT.

The chain links TRBV11-2 to TRBJ2-7; D remains unclear. The CDR3 loop spans 12 amino acids. With 5 bases removed from V and 0 bases from J, the gap between germline ends came to 5 bases. Germline V gene data show CDR1 as SGHAT and CDR2 as FQNNGV. CDR3 protein: CASSNSSYEQYF. CDR3 nucleotides: TGTGCCAGCAGCAACAGCTCCTACGAGCAGTACTTC.

The rearrangement uses TRBV9 and TRBJ1-1; D remains unclear. The CDR3 contains 15 residues. The germline V and J ends were trimmed by 0 bases and 0 bases, with 9 bases remaining between them. CDR1 is SGDLS and CDR2 is YYNGEE in the germline V gene. The CDR3 region has the DNA TGTGCCAGCAGCGTAGGGGTACAGATGAACACTGAAGCTTTCTTT. The encoded protein is CASSVGVQMNTEAFF.

This clone was detected a few times. The chain is built from TRBV5-1 and TRBJ1-2, with TRBD1 matching over 9 bases. CDR3 length: 14 residues. Trimming removed 0 bases from V and 4 bases from J; junction bases left unmatched: 1. Germline CDR1 is SGHRS and CDR2 is YFSETQ. The CDR3 loop reads CASSLEGQGYGYTF. The CDR3 DNA reads TGCGCCAGCAGCTTGGAGGGACAGGGCTATGGCTACACCTTC.

The chain combines TRBV5-1 with TRBJ2-2, with TRBD2 as a possible D gene (6 bases). V was clipped by 4 bases and J by 1 base, with 8 bases between them. The CDR3 is 14 residues long. Germline loops: CDR1 SGHRS, CDR2 YFSETQ. For the CDR3, the DNA is TGCGCCAGCAGCCTTAGCGGGAACACCGGGGAGCTGTTTTTT. Protein: CASSLSGNTGELFF.

This sequence joins TRBV7-9 and TRBJ1-1; the D gene is possibly TRBD1 (5 bases). The V and J ends lost 5 bases and 4 bases respectively, with 14 bases between them. Per the germline V gene, CDR1 is SEHNR and CDR2 is FQNEAQ (reference sequence). The CDR3 covers 14 residues. The chain's CDR3 is CASSRTGSITEAFF. In nucleotides, the CDR3 is TGTGCCAGCAGCCGAACAGGTTCGATCACTGAAGCTTTCTTT.

The rearrangement links TRBV9 to TRBJ1-6; D not certain. The CDR3 extends over 15 amino acids. V dropped 4 bases and J dropped 0 bases, with 8 bases sitting between them. Germline-derived CDR1 and CDR2 are SGDLS and YYNGEE. CDR3 DNA sequence: TGTGCCAGCAGCCCGGAGAGCTCCTATAATTCACCCCTCCACTTT. As protein: CASSPESSYNSPLHF. Supplemented by reference TRBV9 and TRBJ1-6, the full variable domain reads DSGVTQTPKHLITATGQRVTLRCSPRSGDLSVYWYQQSLDQGLQFLIQYYNGEERAKGNILERFSAQQFPDLHSELNLSSLELGDSALYFCASSPESSYNSPLHFGNGTRLTVT.

The chain has TRBV6-6 and TRBJ1-2, with D possibly being TRBD1 (6 bases). V was pared by 5 bases and J by 7 bases, with 17 bases between. Germline assignment: CDR1 MNHNY and CDR2 SVGAGI (reference sequence). The CDR3 covers 14 residues. Written as DNA, the CDR3 is TGTGCCAGCAGTCTAAACAGGGTTGGGGGTGGCTACACCTTC. Its translation: CASSLNRVGGGYTF.

A few counts support this clone. The genes are TRBV11-2 and TRBJ2-6; tentative D call: TRBD1 (5 bases). The CDR3 is made up of 16 amino acids. Germline V lookup: CDR1 SGHAT, CDR2 FQNNGV. V was clipped by 4 bases and J by 0 bases, with 10 bases between them. The CDR3 reads CASSSQASSGANVLTF. For the CDR3, the DNA is TGTGCCAGCAGCTCACAGGCCAGCTCTGGGGCCAACGTCCTGACTTTC.

The chain uses TRBV12-5 and TRBJ2-7; D may be TRBD2 (6 bases). The CDR3 totals 15 residues. Per germline, CDR1 LGHNT and CDR2 FRNRAP. V lost 7 bases to trimming and J lost 2 bases, with 18 bases between them. CDR3 coding DNA: TGTGCTAGTGCCGCGGGACGGCAACAAACCTACGAGCAGTACTTC. Residues: CASAAGRQQTYEQYF.

This chain joins TRBV5-4 and TRBJ2-7; TRBD2 matches at 14 bases. Trimming took 0 bases from V and 5 from J; bases not matched to a gene: 10. Germline lookup yields CDR1 SGHNT and CDR2 YYREEE (reference sequence). The CDR3 has 18 residues. CDR3 DNA: TGTGCCAGCAGCTTGGAGGGACTAGCGGGGGCGGGGGCCCACGAGCAGTACTTC. Its translation is CASSLEGLAGAGAHEQYF. The full variable domain, rest sourced from reference TRBV5-4 and TRBJ2-7, is ETGVTQSPTHLIKTRGQQVTLRCSSQSGHNTVSWYQQALGQGPQFIFQYYREEENGRGNFPPRFSGLQFPNYSSELNVNALELDDSALYLCASSLEGLAGAGAHEQYFGPGTRLTVT.

The chain couples TRBV2 to TRBJ2-1; TRBD1 agrees at 9 bases. Germline CDR1 is SNHLY and CDR2 is FYNNEI. The junction had 8 bases not matched to a gene; V was cut back by 6 bases and J by 8 bases. The CDR3 is 14 residues long. In DNA, the CDR3 is TGTGCCAGCAGGGCGGGACAGGGAGGCGATGAGCAGTTCTTC. Amino acid sequence: CASRAGQGGDEQFF.

The chain uses TRBV5-1 and TRBJ2-2, with D perhaps matching TRBD1 (6 bases). The CDR3 loop spans 14 amino acids. The V end lost 4 bases, the J end lost 4 bases, and 11 bases lay between the germline ends. In germline, CDR1 is SGHRS, CDR2 YFSETQ. CDR3: CASSRDRTTGELFF. The DNA for the CDR3 is TGCGCCAGCAGCCGCGACAGGACCACCGGGGAGCTGTTTTTT.

This chain joins TRBV7-9 and TRBJ1-2; no firm D call. Trimming left V 3 bases short and J 2 bases short, with 13 bases between. CDR3 length: 15 amino acids. The germline V gene has CDR1 SEHNR and CDR2 FQNEAQ (reference sequence). In nucleotides, the CDR3 is TGTGCCAGCAGCTTTCCCGGGGAAGAGAACTATGGCTACACCTTC. Encoded protein: CASSFPGEENYGYTF.

The chain combines TRBV7-2 with TRBJ2-5; 11 bases are shared with TRBD1. Trimming removed 1 base from V and 2 bases from J; junction bases left unmatched: 12. The CDR3 length is 19 residues. CDR1 is SGHTA and CDR2 is FQGNSA in the germline V gene. CDR3 in DNA: TGTGCCAGCAGCTTAGTTTTCCCGGGACAGGGGGGATGGCAAGAGACCCAGTACTTC. Translating it yields CASSLVFPGQGGWQETQYF.

The chain couples TRBV27 to TRBJ1-1; D call uncertain. V lost 3 bases and J 0 bases, leaving 5 bases between the germline ends. This CDR3 region has 13 residues. Germline lookup yields CDR1 MNHEY and CDR2 SMNVEV (reference sequence). CDR3 DNA sequence: TGTGCCAGCAGTTTTCGGGTGAACACTGAAGCTTTCTTT. It encodes CASSFRVNTEAFF.

This clone was counted between two and nine times. This sequence joins TRBV5-1 and TRBJ1-2; 7 bases map to TRBD1. Germline lookup yields CDR1 SGHRS and CDR2 YFSETQ. The CDR3 length is 11 residues. J gave up 10 bases and V 5 bases, and 5 bases lay outside the gene matches. The CDR3 protein is CASRGTGVYTF. The CDR3 nucleotides are TGCGCCAGCAGGGGTACAGGGGTCTACACCTTC.

A note on this clone: At one boundary the junction diverges from the germline segment, which might be a read error. V is TRBV7-9 and J is TRBJ1-2, with TRBD1 matching 10 bases. CDR1 and CDR2 (germline): SEHNR, FQNEAQ (reference sequence). This CDR3 is built from 14 residues. The chain's CDR3 is CSSSLTGQGNGYTF. CDR3 nucleotides: TGTTCCAGCAGCTTGACGGGACAGGGGAATGGCTACACCTTC.

The table lists this clone with a few counts. The chain combines TRBV29-1 with TRBJ2-3, with 12 bases matching TRBD1. This CDR3 comprises 15 residues. Per germline, CDR1 SQVTM and CDR2 ANQGSEA. V trimming: 6 bases; J trimming: 6 bases; junction bases outside the gene matches: 10. The CDR3 protein is CSVTGTGGVLDTQYF. CDR3 DNA: TGCAGCGTGACTGGGACAGGGGGCGTTTTGGATACGCAGTATTTT.

This chain links TRBV7-8 with TRBJ1-2; TRBD1 agrees at 7 bases. Unmatched junction bases numbered 10, after V lost 6 bases and J lost 3 bases. Germline lookup yields CDR1 SGHVS and CDR2 FQNEAQ. The CDR3 totals 15 residues. CDR3 DNA sequence: TGTGCCAGCAGTTACTCCAGGGGGTTGTACTATGGCTACACCTTC. This sequence encodes CASSYSRGLYYGYTF.

This chain connects TRBV7-6 to TRBJ2-2, with D perhaps matching TRBD2 (5 bases). Germline CDR1 SGHVS, CDR2 FNYEAQ. CDR3 size: 15 residues. Trimming shortened V by 1 base and J by 6 bases, and 12 bases separated the two germline ends. This CDR3 is CASSLVGSGAGELFF. The CDR3 DNA follows: TGTGCCAGCAGCTTAGTGGGGTCCGGGGCCGGGGAGCTGTTTTTT.

The chain carries TRBV29-1 and TRBJ1-2; 7 nucleotides line up with TRBD1. Germline lookup yields CDR1 SQVTM and CDR2 ANQGSEA. The CDR3 is 11 amino acids. V shed 5 bases, J shed 6 bases, and the junction held 3 bases outside the gene matches. The DNA for the CDR3 is TGCAGCGTTACAGGGGCAGATGGCTACACCTTC. It translates to CSVTGADGYTF.

This chain joins TRBV7-2 and TRBJ2-3; 14 nucleotides line up with TRBD2. Losses at the gene ends were 4 bases for V and 4 bases for J; bases not matched to a gene: 10. The length of the CDR3 is 18 residues. CDR1 SGHTA and CDR2 FQGNSA come from the germline V gene. For the CDR3, the DNA is TGTGCCAGCAGCTCACGAAGGACTAGCGGGGGGAGGGCAGATACGCAGTATTTT. Translation gives CASSSRRTSGGRADTQYF.

This clone was picked up a small number of times. The rearrangement joins TRBV5-6 to TRBJ2-1, with TRBD2 identical over 8 bases. Looked up from germline, CDR1 is SGHDT and CDR2 is YYEEEE. This CDR3 is built from 17 residues. With 4 bases clipped from V and 0 bases from J, the junction kept 9 bases outside the gene matches. CDR3 in amino acids: CASSRRGGGSSYNEQFF. CDR3 nucleotides: TGTGCCAGCAGCCGTCGGGGCGGGGGGAGCTCCTACAATGAGCAGTTCTTC. Full variable domain (rest looked up from reference TRBV5-6 and TRBJ2-1): DAGVTQSPTHLIKTRGQQVTLRCSPKSGHDTVSWYQQALGQGPQFIFQYYEEEERQRGNFPDRFSGHQFPNYSSELNVNALLLGDSALYLCASSRRGGGSSYNEQFFGPGTRLTVL.

The rearrangement joins TRBV2 to TRBJ2-7; 10 bases fit TRBD1. The CDR3 is 14 residues long. V trimming: 6 bases; J trimming: 6 bases; junction bases outside the gene matches: 8. Germline V CDR1 and CDR2: SNHLY, FYNNEI. The CDR3 DNA sequence: TGTGCCAGCAGGAGGGACAGGGGTCTGGGCGAGCAGTACTTC. Translation gives CASRRDRGLGEQYF.

This chain joins TRBV6-6 and TRBJ1-4, with a tentative D call TRBD1 (5 bases). Germline V gives CDR1 MNHNY, CDR2 SVGAGI (reference sequence). There are 16 residues in the CDR3. V was clipped by 6 bases and J by 0 bases, with 14 bases between them. The CDR3 protein is CASRSDWGATNEKLFF. The CDR3 nucleotides read TGTGCCAGCAGATCAGATTGGGGGGCAACTAATGAAAAACTGTTTTTT.

This clone has a handful of counts. This chain connects TRBV6-1 to TRBJ2-7; TRBD1 matches at 7 bases. The germline V gene has CDR1 MNHNS and CDR2 SASEGT. J was trimmed by 2 bases and V by 7 bases; bases with no gene match: 5. The CDR3 extends over 13 amino acids. As DNA, the CDR3 is TGTGCCAGCATGCACGGGACAGCCTACGAGCAGTACTTC. Protein sequence: CASMHGTAYEQYF.

V gene TRBV2 combines with J gene TRBJ2-1, with 8 bases aligning to TRBD1. CDR3 length: 14 amino acids. CDR1 is SNHLY, CDR2 FYNNEI, per germline. Losses at the gene ends were 8 bases for V and 8 bases for J; bases not matched to a gene: 11. CDR3 DNA sequence: TGTGCCAGCTTTCAGGGGGCCTTACGCGATGAGCAGTTCTTC. Protein: CASFQGALRDEQFF.